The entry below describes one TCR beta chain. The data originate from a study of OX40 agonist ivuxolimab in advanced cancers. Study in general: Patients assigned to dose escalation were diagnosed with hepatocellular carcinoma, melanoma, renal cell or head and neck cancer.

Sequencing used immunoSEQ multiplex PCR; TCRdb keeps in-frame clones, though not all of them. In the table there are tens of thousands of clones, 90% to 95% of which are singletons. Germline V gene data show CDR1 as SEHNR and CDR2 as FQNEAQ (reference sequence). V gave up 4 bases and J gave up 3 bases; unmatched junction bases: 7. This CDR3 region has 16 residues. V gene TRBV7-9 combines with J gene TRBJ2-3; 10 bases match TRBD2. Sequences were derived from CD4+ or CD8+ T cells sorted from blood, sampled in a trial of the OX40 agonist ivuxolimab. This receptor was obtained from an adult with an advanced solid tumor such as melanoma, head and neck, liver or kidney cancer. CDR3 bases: TGTGCCAGCAGCTGGGAAGCGGGAGGGAGAACAGATACGCAGTATTTT. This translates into CASSWEAGGRTDTQYF.